The next 11 T cell receptor beta chains were all read from a single sample in a study of shared clonotypes between healthy human individuals. TCRdb's table, derived via immunoSEQ multiplex PCR, lists solely in-frame clones and lacks some. The sample has fewer than 200,000 clones; 65% to 80% are singletons. What was sequenced was memory CD4+ T cells sorted from blood. The subset is: CD45RA-negative fraction. Receptors were obtained from a man aged 25-45 years in good health.

Only a few counts were recorded for this clone. The V call is TRBV5-1, the J call TRBJ1-1; D call uncertain. Germline V CDR1 and CDR2: SGHRS, YFSETQ. V lost 4 bases, J lost 1 base, and 8 bases lay in between. This CDR3 spans 13 amino acids. The CDR3 DNA follows: TGCGCCAGCAGCAGAACACAGAACACTGAAGCTTTCTTT. As protein: CASSRTQNTEAFF.

This chain connects TRBV5-1 to TRBJ2-5; 7 bases are shared with TRBD2. Germline CDR1 SGHRS, CDR2 YFSETQ. The CDR3 loop spans 16 amino acids. V was pared by 4 bases and J by 5 bases, with 14 bases of the junction left unmatched. The CDR3 nucleotides are TGCGCCAGCAGCCCCCCCGGGGGGTTCTATGGGGAGACCCAGTACTTC. Translation gives CASSPPGGFYGETQYF.

This sequence joins TRBV27 and TRBJ1-1; a possible D gene is TRBD1 (6 bases). V was pared by 5 bases and J by 7 bases, with 17 bases between. This CDR3 is 14 amino acids long. CDR1 is MNHEY, CDR2 SMNVEV, per germline (reference sequence). CDR3 nucleotides: TGTGCCAGCAGTCCACGCCGGGGGGCGGATGAAGCTTTCTTT. Residues: CASSPRRGADEAFF.

About this clone itself: A read error is possible here, since a much larger clone lies one base away. The V and J genes are TRBV5-4 and TRBJ2-1; 9 bases match TRBD2. This CDR3 has 15 residues. CDR1 is SGHNT and CDR2 is YYREEE in the germline V gene (reference sequence). Losses at the gene ends were 5 bases for V and 7 bases for J; bases not matched to a gene: 10. The CDR3, as DNA: TGTGCCAGCAGGGGCGGGGGGGAAGTTCGGAATGAGCAGTTCTTC. It is translated as CASRGGGEVRNEQFF.

The chain couples TRBV29-1 to TRBJ2-7; 9 bases are shared with TRBD1. CDR3 length: 13 amino acids. With 5 bases clipped from V and 7 bases from J, the junction kept 9 bases outside the gene matches. The germline V gene encodes CDR1 SQVTM and CDR2 ANQGSEA. In nucleotides, the CDR3 is TGCAGCGTTACCCCGGGACAGGGCAGTGAGCAGTACTTC. Its translation is CSVTPGQGSEQYF.

The chain links TRBV7-9 to TRBJ2-3; no definite D call. The V end was cut by 5 bases, the J end by 4 bases, with 13 bases between. The germline CDR1 and CDR2 sequences are SEHNR and FQNEAQ (reference sequence). The CDR3 totals 14 residues. Written as DNA, the CDR3 is TGTGCCAGCAGCCCTCGAGGCAGTGCAGATACGCAGTATTTT. This encodes CASSPRGSADTQYF.

This sequence joins TRBV5-4 and TRBJ1-1; perhaps TRBD1 as D (6 bases). This CDR3 contains 15 residues. CDR1 and CDR2 from the germline V gene are SGHNT and YYREEE (reference sequence). Trimming removed 1 base from V and 6 bases from J, with 16 bases in between. The CDR3, as DNA: TGTGCCAGCAGCTTGAGCCCTGGACAGTTCGCTGAAGCTTTCTTT. The encoded protein is CASSLSPGQFAEAFF.

The chain has TRBV7-2 and TRBJ2-3, with 7 bases matching TRBD1. The trim removed 5 bases at V and 4 bases at J, leaving 6 bases unmatched. Germline V gene data show CDR1 as SGHTA and CDR2 as FQGNSA. The CDR3 loop spans 14 amino acids. DNA of the CDR3: TGTGCCAGCAGCCCCCGAGGGGGCCCAGATACGCAGTATTTT. It encodes CASSPRGGPDTQYF.

This clone was detected only once. V is TRBV27 and J is TRBJ2-1; 14 positions agree with TRBD2. This CDR3 contains 14 residues. The germline gives CDR1 MNHEY, CDR2 SMNVEV (reference sequence). After removal of 8 bases from V and 9 bases from J, the junction contained 6 bases not matched to a gene. The CDR3 protein is CASRLAGGPGEQFF. The CDR3 DNA reads as TGTGCCAGCCGACTAGCGGGAGGGCCGGGTGAGCAGTTCTTC.

This sequence joins TRBV7-9 and TRBJ2-5; weak D call: TRBD2 (6 bases). CDR3 length: 15 amino acids. Germline values: CDR1 SEHNR, CDR2 FQNEAQ (reference sequence). Deletions cut 0 bases from V and 5 bases from J, with 13 bases between. The DNA for the CDR3 is TGTGCCAGCAGCTTAGCTCTCGGACTACGGGAGACCCAGTACTTC. It codes for CASSLALGLRETQYF.

J is TRBJ1-2 and V is TRBV10-2; no firm D call. From germline, CDR1 is WSHSY and CDR2 SAAADI. V was cut by 3 bases and J by 5 bases, with 7 bases left in between. This CDR3 region has 12 residues. CDR3 coding DNA: TGCGCCAGCAGTGAAGGAGGGTATGGCTACACCTTC. Protein sequence: CASSEGGYGYTF.